Following are 27 T cell receptor beta chains from one sample sequenced in a study of blood T cell repertoires in COVID-19. TCRdb's table, derived via immunoSEQ multiplex PCR, lists solely in-frame clones and lacks some. The data contain some 130,000 clones, approximately 77% of them seen just once; the ten biggest clones take up around a fifth. Sample: peripheral blood. Receptors originate from an elderly man with acute or convalescent COVID-19.

The rearrangement uses TRBV2 and TRBJ2-3, with TRBD2 identical over 13 bases. This CDR3 has 14 amino acids. From germline, CDR1 is SNHLY and CDR2 FYNNEI. Germline trimming cut 6 bases from V and 8 bases from J; bases unmatched to any gene: 5. CDR3: CASRERTSGGTQYF. The CDR3 coding sequence is TGTGCCAGCAGGGAAAGGACTAGCGGGGGTACGCAGTATTTT.

Concerning this clone: This sequence may be a read error, since a much larger clone differs from it by one base. This chain connects TRBV3-1 (or the pseudogene TRBV3-2) to TRBJ2-2; D is unresolved. V was shortened by 4 bases and J by 5 bases, with 2 bases between the two germline ends. The germline V gene has CDR1 LGHDT and CDR2 YNNKEL (reference sequence). The CDR3 length is 11 residues. The CDR3 loop reads CASSLTGELFF. Written as DNA, the CDR3 is TGTGCCAGCAGCCTAACCGGGGAGCTGTTTTTT.

This rearrangement joins TRBV7-2 to TRBJ2-7; the match to TRBD1 covers 7 bases. The CDR3 is 14 residues long. Looked up from germline, CDR1 is SGHTA and CDR2 is FQGNSA. The ends lost 7 bases at V and 0 bases at J; junction bases unmatched: 6. The CDR3 sequence is CASTMGQLSYEQYF. CDR3 coding DNA: TGTGCCAGCACCATGGGACAGCTCTCCTACGAGCAGTACTTC.

This chain joins TRBV19 and TRBJ1-1, with D possibly being TRBD1 (6 bases). Trimming pared 7 bases from V and 1 base from J, leaving 16 bases between. CDR1 is LNHDA, CDR2 SQIVND, per germline (reference sequence). CDR3 length: 15 residues. In nucleotides, the CDR3 is TGTGCCAGTACCACTACCGGGGGGCAGAACACTGAAGCTTTCTTT. This sequence encodes CASTTTGGQNTEAFF.

V and J are TRBV5-8 and TRBJ1-5, with TRBD1 as a possible D gene (6 bases). The germline gives CDR1 SGHTS, CDR2 YDEGEE. Trimming removed 0 bases from V and 4 bases from J, with 11 bases in between. The CDR3 has 15 amino acids. CDR3 nucleotides: TGTGCCAGCAGCTTGGCTTCCGGACAGAATCAGCCCCAGCATTTT. Translation: CASSLASGQNQPQHF.

J is TRBJ2-2 and V is TRBV7-8; TRBD1 aligns across 10 bases. CDR1 SGHVS and CDR2 FQNEAQ come from the germline V gene. The CDR3 has 13 amino acids. With V trimmed by 5 bases and J by 16 bases, 10 bases remained unmatched. The CDR3 bases are TGTGCCAGCAGCCCAGGGACAGGGGCCGCCCCGTTTTTT. It codes for CASSPGTGAAPFF. The entire variable domain, with the rest obtained from reference TRBV7-8 and TRBJ2-2, is as follows: GAGVSQSPRYKVAKRGQDVALRCDPISGHVSLFWYQQALGQGPEFLTYFQNEAQLDKSGLPSDRFFAERPEGSVSTLKIQRTQQEDSAVYLCASSPGTGAAPFFGEGSRLTVL.

The chain couples TRBV5-1 to TRBJ2-5; TRBD2 matches at 7 bases. With 7 bases clipped from V and 4 bases from J, the junction kept 13 bases outside the gene matches. Per the germline V gene, CDR1 is SGHRS and CDR2 is YFSETQ. CDR3 length: 15 residues. In DNA, the CDR3 is TGCGCCAGCTCCCCCCCTTGGGGGGAGGGAGAGACCCAGTACTTC. Its translation: CASSPPWGEGETQYF.

V and J are TRBV6-2 or TRBV6-3 and TRBJ1-5; D perhaps matches TRBD1 (5 bases). Germline-derived CDR1 and CDR2 are MNHEY and SVGEGT. CDR3 length: 17 amino acids. The V end was cut by 1 base, the J end by 4 bases, with 17 bases between. CDR3 DNA: TGTGCCAGCAGTTACTACCAGGGTTTTTCTACTAATCAGCCCCAGCATTTT. Protein sequence: CASSYYQGFSTNQPQHF.

This chain uses TRBV30 with TRBJ1-2; perhaps TRBD1 as D (5 bases). The V gene lost 0 bases and the J gene lost 8 bases, with 19 bases spanning the gap. The germline CDR1 and CDR2 sequences are GTSNPN and SVGIG (reference sequence). The CDR3 runs 15 residues. The CDR3 DNA sequence: TGTGCCTGGAGTGTGTATAAGGGGCCCGTACGAGGCTACACCTTC. This gives the protein CAWSVYKGPVRGYTF.

The rearrangement links TRBV7-6 to TRBJ2-2; D call uncertain. The V gene's germline CDR1 is SGHVS and CDR2 FNYEAQ. The CDR3 extends over 15 amino acids. The V and J ends lost 5 bases and 4 bases respectively, with 14 bases between them. CDR3 in amino acids: CASSPRPSGTGELFF. DNA of the CDR3: TGTGCCAGCAGCCCTAGACCCTCGGGCACCGGGGAGCTGTTTTTT.

This sequence joins TRBV2 and TRBJ1-1; D perhaps matches TRBD1 (6 bases). The germline CDR1 and CDR2 sequences are SNHLY and FYNNEI. The CDR3 covers 14 residues. V lost 8 bases, J lost 2 bases, and 15 bases lay in between. CDR3 DNA: TGTGCCAGCCGTTGGGACAAATTAAACACTGAAGCTTTCTTT. Protein product: CASRWDKLNTEAFF.

V is TRBV28 and J is TRBJ1-5; tentatively, D is TRBD1 (5 bases). The CDR3 length is 15 residues. Trimming took 6 bases from V and 2 from J, leaving 14 bases between them. Germline V gene data show CDR1 as MDHEN and CDR2 as SYDVKM. In DNA, the CDR3 is TGTGCCAGCAGCCCGGGGGGGGTCCGCAATCAGCCCCAGCATTTT. This translates into CASSPGGVRNQPQHF.

V and J are TRBV9 and TRBJ2-1, with 8 bases lining up with TRBD2. V shed 5 bases, J shed 0 bases, and the junction held 7 bases outside the gene matches. Germline CDR1 reads SGDLS; CDR2 reads YYNGEE. The CDR3 consists of 16 residues. CDR3 residues: CASSRSGASSYNEQFF. The CDR3 coding sequence is TGTGCCAGCAGTCGTAGCGGGGCCAGCTCCTACAATGAGCAGTTCTTC.

This clone was seen more than once but under ten times. V is TRBV10-3 and J is TRBJ2-1; D call uncertain. Per germline, CDR1 ENHRY and CDR2 SYGVKD. V was pared by 4 bases and J by 7 bases, with 11 bases between. This CDR3 contains 13 residues. For the CDR3, the DNA is TGTGCCATCAGTGTTGCAGGTGAAAATGAGCAGTTCTTC. This sequence encodes CAISVAGENEQFF.

This chain uses TRBV19 with TRBJ1-5; 8 bases map to TRBD1. This CDR3 region has 14 residues. Germline lookup yields CDR1 LNHDA and CDR2 SQIVND (reference sequence). After removal of 4 bases from V and 7 bases from J, the junction contained 6 bases not matched to a gene. In DNA form, the CDR3 reads TGTGCCAGTAGTACCGGACAGGGATGGCAGCCCCAGCATTTT. As protein: CASSTGQGWQPQHF.

The rearrangement joins TRBV10-3 to TRBJ1-3; D is possibly TRBD1 (5 bases). Germline CDR1 and CDR2: ENHRY and SYGVKD. Trimming removed 4 bases at V and 2 bases at J, with 6 bases between. CDR3 size: 13 residues. CDR3 in amino acids: CAISVQAGNTIYF. CDR3 nucleotide sequence: TGTGCCATCAGTGTACAGGCTGGAAACACCATATATTTT.

This chain uses TRBV6-5 with TRBJ1-6; TRBD1 is a possible D gene (5 bases). Germline assignment: CDR1 MNHEY and CDR2 SVGAGI. V lost 6 bases and J 8 bases, leaving 14 bases between the germline ends. The length of the CDR3 is 14 residues. In DNA, the CDR3 is TGTGCCAGCAGGGACAAGTCCCTTTATTCACCCCTCCACTTT. Amino acids: CASRDKSLYSPLHF.

The rearrangement joins TRBV9 to TRBJ1-1; tentative D call: TRBD1 (6 bases). Per germline, CDR1 SGDLS and CDR2 YYNGEE. The germline V and J ends were trimmed by 4 bases and 5 bases, with 12 bases remaining between them. CDR3 length equals 13 residues. The CDR3 coding sequence is TGTGCCAGCAGCCCGGGGGGGCGGACTGAAGCTTTCTTT. It is translated as CASSPGGRTEAFF. The variable domain in full, with the rest retrieved from reference TRBV9 and TRBJ1-1, is DSGVTQTPKHLITATGQRVTLRCSPRSGDLSVYWYQQSLDQGLQFLIQYYNGEERAKGNILERFSAQQFPDLHSELNLSSLELGDSALYFCASSPGGRTEAFFGQGTRLTVV.

V gene TRBV6-5 combines with J gene TRBJ2-1; 7 bases fit TRBD2. V lost 6 bases to trimming and J lost 5 bases; unmatched junction nucleotides: 7. Germline values: CDR1 MNHEY, CDR2 SVGAGI. CDR3 length: 14 residues. The CDR3 coding sequence is TGTGCCAGCAGACCCTGGGGAGGGGACAATGAGCAGTTCTTC. The encoded protein is CASRPWGGDNEQFF.

The chain uses TRBV19 and TRBJ1-4; D is unclear. CDR1 LNHDA and CDR2 SQIVND come from the germline V gene (reference sequence). The CDR3 spans 16 residues. V lost 3 bases and J lost 0, with 11 bases in between. DNA of the CDR3: TGTGCCAGTAGTATCAAATCCGGAGCAACTAATGAAAAACTGTTTTTT. Protein sequence: CASSIKSGATNEKLFF. Full variable domain (missing parts from reference TRBV19 and TRBJ1-4): DGGITQSPKYLFRKEGQNVTLSCEQNLNHDAMYWYRQDPGQGLRLIYYSQIVNDFQKGDIAEGYSVSREKKESFPLTVTSAQKNPTAFYLCASSIKSGATNEKLFFGSGTQLSVL.

For the CDR3, the DNA is TGTGCCAGCTCACCCAACAGGGTTTTCTCACCCCTCCACTTT. This gives the protein CASSPNRVFSPLHF. The V and J genes are TRBV18 and TRBJ1-6; TRBD1 is a possible D gene (6 bases). The CDR3 loop spans 14 amino acids. V dropped 3 bases and J dropped 10 bases, with 13 bases sitting between them. Looked up from germline, CDR1 is KGHSH and CDR2 is LQKENI.

A word on this clone: The sample contains more than one DNA sequence encoding this CDR3. The CDR3 reads CASSPDSNYGYTF. The CDR3 nucleotides read TGTGCCAGCTCACCGGACAGCAACTATGGCTACACCTTC. The V gene is TRBV18, the J gene TRBJ1-2, with a tentative D call TRBD1 (6 bases). Per germline, CDR1 KGHSH and CDR2 LQKENI. The V and J ends lost 3 bases and 2 bases respectively, with 7 bases between them. This CDR3 contains 13 residues.

The V gene is TRBV11-2, the J gene TRBJ2-3, with D perhaps TRBD1 (6 bases). The CDR3 runs 18 residues. V gave up 6 bases and J gave up 4 bases, with 26 bases separating them. Germline-derived CDR1 and CDR2 are SGHAT and FQNNGV. CDR3 nucleotide sequence: TGTGCCAGCAGGATGTCTTCGGGGACATTTACTTGGGCAGATACGCAGTATTTT. Amino acids: CASRMSSGTFTWADTQYF.

This clone was counted once. This chain links TRBV28 with TRBJ2-2; D perhaps matches TRBD2 (6 bases). Germline V gene data show CDR1 as MDHEN and CDR2 as SYDVKM. This CDR3 comprises 13 residues. The V end lost 8 bases, the J end lost 3 bases, and 10 bases lay between the germline ends. The CDR3 spells CASRLVYTGELFF. CDR3 DNA sequence: TGTGCCAGCCGACTAGTATACACCGGGGAGCTGTTTTTT.

The genes are TRBV5-1 and TRBJ2-2; D possibly corresponds to TRBD1 (5 bases). The V end lost 1 base, the J end lost 0 bases, and 10 bases lay between the germline ends. This CDR3 is 16 amino acids long. Per the germline V gene, CDR1 is SGHRS and CDR2 is YFSETQ. The CDR3 coding sequence is TGCGCCAGCAGCTTGTCCGGACATTCGAACACCGGGGAGCTGTTTTTT. Translating it yields CASSLSGHSNTGELFF.

The chain recombines TRBV6-2 or TRBV6-3 with TRBJ2-2, with TRBD2 matching over 11 bases. This CDR3 contains 16 residues. J lost 5 bases, V lost 3 bases, and 5 bases had no gene match. Germline V CDR1 and CDR2: MNHEY, SVGEGT. The CDR3 protein is CASSYSGGALTGELFF. The CDR3 bases are TGTGCCAGCAGTTATAGCGGGGGGGCTTTGACCGGGGAGCTGTTTTTT.

This rearrangement joins TRBV19 to TRBJ2-5; tentative D call: TRBD2 (6 bases). The ends were cut back, 5 bases at V and 10 bases at J, with 17 bases in the middle. The CDR3 consists of 13 residues. Germline CDR1 reads LNHDA; CDR2 reads SQIVND (reference sequence). As DNA, the CDR3 is TGTGCCAGTAGTGCGCAGAACTCCGGGAGCCAGTACTTC. Encoded protein: CASSAQNSGSQYF.